This entry is about one TCR beta chain. As yet, its antigen is unknown. This sample is part of a study of vaccination and CD4 T cells after COVID-19. CDR3 length equals 15 residues. Germline loops: CDR1 MNHNS, CDR2 SASEGT. V shed 5 bases and J shed 3 bases, with 17 bases lying between them. The Oncomine TCR Beta short-read assay was applied to DNA of cultured CD4+ T cells. Using its own MiXCR run on the PCR reads, TCRdb lists one record per CDR3 protein. The table records 15,000 or so distinct CDR3 sequences, roughly 57% of them present only once. Time point in this sample: late sampling 161 to 241 days after vaccination in three convalescent patients. The treatment is: approximately nine-day PBMC culture with coronavirus spike peptide pools or control peptides (ViraFEST assay).

The V gene is TRBV6-1, the J gene TRBJ2-7; D call uncertain. The clonotype was recovered from a human donor who had recovered from COVID-19. Material: CD4+ T cells from blood, cultured in vitro, obtained about 7 months after SARS-CoV-2 vaccination. The CDR3 sequence: CASSQPTYLLYEQYF. The CDR3 DNA is TGTGCCAGCAGTCAACCGACATATCTCCTCTACGAGCAGTACTTC.